The 17 T cell receptor beta chains in this list originate from one sample, sequenced in a study of cytotoxic CD8 clonotypes in ibrutinib-treated CLL. The assay was immunoSEQ multiplex PCR, and TCRdb's table has in-frame clones only and misses some. The sample carries roughly 330,000 clones, 67% recorded once. The sample in question was PBMCs, obtained after 36 months of ibrutinib treatment. These receptors were obtained from a human donor with chronic lymphocytic leukemia.

This chain uses TRBV21-1 with TRBJ2-7; the table's D call TRBD1 went unverified against the DNA. TRBV21-1 is a listed pseudogene. The CDR3 is 18 amino acids. DNA for the CDR3: TGTGCCAGCACTCCGCAAACAGGACAGGGAGTTCCATCTTACGAGCAGTACTTC. It translates to CASTPQTGQGVPSYEQYF.

The chain links TRBV27 to TRBJ2-1; D call uncertain. Germline V CDR1 and CDR2: MNHEY, SMNVEV (reference sequence). The V gene lost 0 bases and the J gene lost 9 bases, with 15 bases spanning the gap. This CDR3 has 15 amino acids. The CDR3 coding sequence is TGTGCCAGCAGTTTATCTGGTTGGGTTAACGGTGAGCAGTTCTTC. Protein product: CASSLSGWVNGEQFF.

This chain links TRBV2 with TRBJ2-5; D is undetermined. The CDR3 consists of 13 residues. CDR1 and CDR2 from the germline V gene are SNHLY and FYNNEI. With 4 bases removed from V and 7 bases from J, the gap between germline ends came to 13 bases. The CDR3 coding sequence is TGTGCCAGCAGTGTGGAAGATTCGGGGACCCAGTACTTC. Protein: CASSVEDSGTQYF.

In the case of this clone: At the DNA level, this CDR3 is encoded by other sequences in the same sample as well. The rearrangement uses TRBV9 and TRBJ2-1, with D unresolved. Trimming took off 0 bases at V and 9 bases at J, with 4 bases between the two ends. CDR1 is SGDLS, CDR2 YYNGEE, per germline. The CDR3 runs 11 residues. CDR3: CASSVASEQFF. The DNA of the CDR3 is TGTGCCAGCAGCGTAGCCAGTGAGCAGTTCTTC.

The genes are TRBV27 and TRBJ2-3, with TRBD2 identical over 13 bases. CDR3 length: 15 amino acids. Germline values: CDR1 MNHEY, CDR2 SMNVEV (reference sequence). J lost 3 bases, V lost 7 bases, and 4 bases had no gene match. CDR3: CASKLAGGGTDTQYF. The DNA of the CDR3 is TGTGCCAGCAAACTAGCGGGGGGGGGAACAGATACGCAGTATTTT.

CDR3 DNA sequence: TGTGCCAGCTCACCTCTCACCGACAGAATGATAAACACCATATATTTT. This encodes CASSPLTDRMINTIYF. The rearrangement uses TRBV18 and TRBJ1-3; TRBD1 might be the D (5 bases). V gave up 3 bases and J gave up 6 bases, with 18 bases separating them. The CDR3 is 16 amino acids. Germline assignment: CDR1 KGHSH and CDR2 LQKENI.

This clone was recorded only once. The chain is built from TRBV25-1 and TRBJ1-1; D is unclear. Germline-derived CDR1 and CDR2 are MGHDK and SYGVNS. V gave up 2 bases and J gave up 7 bases, with 17 bases separating them. The CDR3 contains 15 residues. The CDR3: CASSENSPRALEAFF. Here the CDR3 DNA reads TGTGCCAGCAGTGAAAATAGCCCAAGGGCCCTTGAAGCTTTCTTT.

V and J are TRBV10-3 and TRBJ2-3; D not resolved. V was pared by 0 bases and J by 2 bases, with 6 bases between. There are 14 residues in the CDR3. The V gene's germline CDR1 is ENHRY and CDR2 SYGVKD. The chain's CDR3 is CAISESSDTDTQYF. The DNA for the CDR3 is TGTGCCATCAGTGAGTCGAGCGACACAGATACGCAGTATTTT.

The genes are TRBV7-3 and TRBJ2-7, with a weak D call TRBD1 (6 bases). Trimming removed 5 bases from V and 3 bases from J, with 14 bases in between. The CDR3 contains 14 residues. Germline lookup yields CDR1 SGHTA and CDR2 FQGTGA. The CDR3 protein is CASSRRDIFYEQYF. For the CDR3, the DNA is TGTGCCAGCAGCCGACGGGACATCTTCTACGAGCAGTACTTC.

A few counts support this clone. This chain connects TRBV2 to TRBJ1-2, with 7 bases fitting TRBD1. The CDR3 spans 15 residues. CDR1 and CDR2 from the germline V gene are SNHLY and FYNNEI. V was clipped by 8 bases and J by 4 bases; unmatched bases: 13. This CDR3 is CASLGDSSLIYGYTF. CDR3 coding DNA: TGTGCCAGCTTGGGGGACAGCTCGCTGATCTATGGCTACACCTTC.

This chain uses TRBV7-9 with TRBJ1-5; D call uncertain. Germline V lookup: CDR1 SEHNR, CDR2 FQNEAQ (reference sequence). The CDR3 contains 16 residues. The germline V and J ends were trimmed by 5 bases and 7 bases, with 21 bases remaining between them. Written as DNA, the CDR3 is TGTGCCAGCAGCCGCACCCGTGGGTCAGTTCGCCAGCCCCAGCATTTT. It codes for CASSRTRGSVRQPQHF.

The rearrangement links TRBV27 to TRBJ2-3; the D is unclear. This CDR3 contains 14 residues. V shed 3 bases and J shed 3 bases, with 10 bases lying between them. Germline values: CDR1 MNHEY, CDR2 SMNVEV (reference sequence). The CDR3 nucleotides read TGTGCCAGCAGTTTCAGAGAAGGGACAGATACGCAGTATTTT. Its protein is CASSFREGTDTQYF.

V gene TRBV28 combines with J gene TRBJ1-5; 7 bases match TRBD1. The germline V gene encodes CDR1 MDHEN and CDR2 SYDVKM. The CDR3 sequence is 15 residues long. V lost 5 bases and J lost 4; bases outside the gene matches: 8. CDR3 in DNA: TGTGCCAGCAGTACGCCGACAGGGCTAAATCAGCCCCAGCATTTT. Translation: CASSTPTGLNQPQHF.

The chain links TRBV6-1 to TRBJ2-1, with TRBD1 identical over 7 bases. Unmatched junction bases numbered 5, after V lost 1 base and J lost 8 bases. Germline lookup yields CDR1 MNHNS and CDR2 SASEGT. The CDR3 length is 14 residues. CDR3 region: CASSEVIRGHEQFF. CDR3 in DNA: TGTGCCAGCAGTGAAGTAATTAGGGGGCATGAGCAGTTCTTC.

The chain joins TRBV28 to TRBJ2-5; the D is unclear. Deletions cut 2 bases from V and 1 base from J, with 14 bases between. Germline-derived CDR1 and CDR2 are MDHEN and SYDVKM. The CDR3 totals 16 residues. In nucleotides, the CDR3 is TGTGCCAGCAGTTTAGAAACATTCAGGAGCCAAGAGACCCAGTACTTC. Protein: CASSLETFRSQETQYF.

Written as DNA, the CDR3 is TGTGCCAGCAGTTACTCCACTGGGGTAGGTCTATGGCAGTACTTC. It codes for CASSYSTGVGLWQYF. The rearrangement links TRBV6-5 to TRBJ2-7; D gene unclear. This CDR3 is built from 15 residues. Trimming left V 0 bases short and J 9 bases short, with 18 bases between. Germline values: CDR1 MNHEY, CDR2 SVGAGI.

The V call is TRBV28, the J call TRBJ1-5; 7 nucleotides agree with TRBD1. The CDR3 has 15 residues. With 5 bases clipped from V and 0 bases from J, the junction kept 4 bases outside the gene matches. Germline loops: CDR1 MDHEN, CDR2 SYDVKM. CDR3 amino acids: CASSGWTGSNQPQHF. CDR3 DNA: TGTGCCAGCAGTGGGTGGACAGGTAGCAATCAGCCCCAGCATTTT.